This T cell receptor beta chain came from a study of PD-L1 blockade in urothelial cancer. Study as a whole: Atezolizumab 1,200 mg was given intravenously every 3 weeks, starting 2014.

This clone was detected once. Documented time point: pretreatment peripheral blood. The repertoire was sequenced with immunoSEQ multiplex PCR; TCRdb's copy has only in-frame clones and lacks some. Of 56,000 or so clones in the sample, over 75% were seen once. The TCR sequence derives from a man aged 65 to 85 with urothelial cancer. Source: PBMCs, taken around atezolizumab (anti-PD-L1) treatment.

Here the CDR3 DNA reads TGTGCCAGCAGCTTAGCGTCGGCAGGGAACACTGAAGCTTTCTTT. This encodes CASSLASAGNTEAFF. The genes are TRBV7-9 and TRBJ1-1; D is unresolved. V was shortened by 0 bases and J by 1 base, with 9 bases between the two germline ends. This CDR3 has 15 residues. From germline, CDR1 is SEHNR and CDR2 FQNEAQ (reference sequence). The whole variable domain, filled in from reference TRBV7-9 and TRBJ1-1, reads DTGVSQNPRHKITKRGQNVTFRCDPISEHNRLYWYRQTLGQGPEFLTYFQNEAQLEKSRLLSDRFSAERPKGSFSTLEIQRTEQGDSAMYLCASSLASAGNTEAFFGQGTRLTVV.